The 30 T cell receptor beta chains below come from one sample, sequenced in a study of T cells after yellow fever vaccination. TCRdb re-called the 5' RACE reads through MiXCR, storing one row per CDR3 protein. This sample yields some 390,000 distinct CDR3 sequences, of which 18% are seen a single time; 15% to 20% belongs to the top ten. Sequenced here: PBMCs, sampled before the yellow fever booster vaccination. The receptors stem from a man younger than 35 who received the YFV17D yellow fever vaccine.

This clonotype was detected only a few times. The rearrangement links TRBV18 to TRBJ1-2; TRBD1 agrees at 9 bases. This CDR3 contains 15 residues. V dropped 8 bases and J dropped 3; count of bases not matched to a gene: 10. Germline V gene sequence: CDR1 KGHSH, CDR2 LQKENI. The CDR3 loop is CASQGTGGTDYGYTF. The CDR3 DNA reads as TGTGCCAGCCAAGGTACAGGGGGCACGGACTATGGCTACACCTTC.

Only a few counts were recorded for this clonotype. Here the CDR3 reads CASSWARGYTF. CDR3 nucleotide sequence: TGTGCCAGCAGTTGGGCGAGGGGCTACACCTTC. The chain joins TRBV6-2 or TRBV6-3 to TRBJ1-2; the D is unclear. Germline CDR1 reads MNHEY; CDR2 reads SVGEGT. This CDR3 is built from 11 residues. Trimming took 4 bases from V and 8 from J, leaving 8 bases between them.

This clonotype was seen a handful of times. The chain joins TRBV12-3 or TRBV12-4 to TRBJ1-5, with a weak D call TRBD1 (5 bases). There are 14 residues in the CDR3. Deletions cut 7 bases from V and 3 bases from J, with 13 bases between. The CDR3 loop is CASKPQGYNQPQHF. CDR3 nucleotide sequence: TGTGCCAGCAAACCCCAGGGTTACAATCAGCCCCAGCATTTT.

This clonotype was seen only a few times. The chain combines TRBV5-1 with TRBJ1-1; D not certain. Germline V CDR1 and CDR2: SGHRS, YFSETQ. Trimming took off 0 bases at V and 4 bases at J, with 10 bases between the two ends. The CDR3 loop spans 14 amino acids. Here the CDR3 DNA reads TGCGCCAGCAGCTTGGGTGAAGGGAGCACTGAAGCTTTCTTT. The encoded protein is CASSLGEGSTEAFF.

This clonotype turned up a few times. The rearrangement links TRBV4-1 to TRBJ2-7; unclear D gene. This CDR3 spans 16 amino acids. Germline loops: CDR1 MGHRA, CDR2 YSYEKL. V gave up 1 base and J gave up 0 bases, with 13 bases separating them. The CDR3 DNA reads TGCGCCAGCAGCCAAGTGGCCAGTCCCCGCTCCTACGAGCAGTACTTC. This encodes CASSQVASPRSYEQYF.

This chain uses TRBV11-3 with TRBJ1-1, with D tentatively TRBD1 (5 bases). The CDR3 spans 13 residues. Germline-derived CDR1 and CDR2 are SGHNT and YENEEA. Trimming removed 1 base at V and 5 bases at J, with 8 bases between. The CDR3 DNA is TGTGCCAGCAGCTTAGCCCGACAGACTGAAGCTTTCTTT. This sequence encodes CASSLARQTEAFF.

This sequence joins TRBV19 and TRBJ2-1; the match to TRBD2 covers 8 bases. J lost 4 bases, V lost 6 bases, and 2 bases had no gene match. The CDR3 runs to 13 residues. Per the germline V gene, CDR1 is LNHDA and CDR2 is SQIVND (reference sequence). CDR3 sequence: CASRAGEYNEQFF. The CDR3 nucleotides are TGTGCCAGTAGAGCGGGGGAGTACAATGAGCAGTTCTTC.

This clonotype was picked up a small number of times. This chain connects TRBV7-2 to TRBJ2-3; no firm D call. V was cut by 3 bases and J by 2 bases, with 9 bases left in between. CDR3 length equals 14 residues. Germline CDR1 SGHTA, CDR2 FQGNSA. The CDR3 reads CASSFLQPTDTQYF. Here the CDR3 DNA reads TGTGCCAGCAGCTTCTTACAGCCCACAGATACGCAGTATTTT.

This clonotype was detected only a few times. This chain links TRBV14 with TRBJ2-7, with a possible D match to TRBD2 (5 bases). The CDR3 contains 18 residues. The V end lost 3 bases, the J end lost 2 bases, and 23 bases lay between the germline ends. CDR1 is SGHDN, CDR2 FVKESK, per germline. CDR3 nucleotide sequence: TGTGCCAGCAGCCATGAGGTCGTTGCGGGCCCAAGGGCCTACGAGCAGTACTTC. Amino acid sequence: CASSHEVVAGPRAYEQYF. Looking up the rest from reference TRBV14 and TRBJ2-7 gives the full variable domain: EAGVTQFPSHSVIEKGQTVTLRCDPISGHDNLYWYRRVMGKEIKFLLHFVKESKQDESGMPNNRFLAERTGGTYSTLKVQPAELEDSGVYFCASSHEVVAGPRAYEQYFGPGTRLTVT.

The rearrangement joins TRBV2 to TRBJ1-5, with 7 bases fitting TRBD1. CDR1 SNHLY and CDR2 FYNNEI come from the germline V gene. With 6 bases clipped from V and 7 bases from J, the junction kept 12 bases outside the gene matches. The CDR3 totals 15 residues. For the CDR3, the DNA is TGTGCCAGCAGCCCCGAGGGCCCAGGGGGGCAGCCCCAGCATTTT. This codes for CASSPEGPGGQPQHF.

The sample holds many counts of this clonotype. The genes are TRBV7-9 and TRBJ2-1; tentatively, D is TRBD1 (5 bases). Germline V CDR1 and CDR2: SEHNR, FQNEAQ (reference sequence). The CDR3 consists of 13 residues. V shed 1 base and J shed 10 bases, with 11 bases lying between them. For the CDR3, the DNA is TGTGCCAGCAGCTTAGAGCAAAAGGGGGAGCAGTTCTTC. This sequence encodes CASSLEQKGEQFF.

The CDR3 is CAISGTSGGAGDTQYF. The DNA for the CDR3 is TGTGCCATCAGCGGGACTAGCGGGGGGGCAGGAGATACGCAGTATTTT. The rearrangement joins TRBV10-3 to TRBJ2-3; 16 bases map to TRBD2. The CDR3 length is 16 residues. With V trimmed by 6 bases and J by 5 bases, 5 bases remained unmatched. The germline CDR1 and CDR2 sequences are ENHRY and SYGVKD.

The gene calls are TRBV6-5 and TRBJ1-2; tentatively, D is TRBD1 (5 bases). The CDR3 has 14 amino acids. V gave up 0 bases and J gave up 2 bases, with 7 bases separating them. Germline V gene sequence: CDR1 MNHEY, CDR2 SVGAGI. For the CDR3, the DNA is TGTGCCAGCAGTTACTCTGAGGGGAACTATGGCTACACCTTC. This gives the protein CASSYSEGNYGYTF.

In this sample, this clonotype turned up a few times. The gene calls are TRBV21-1 and TRBJ2-7; no DNA check was done on the table's D call, TRBD2. TRBV21-1 is a pseudogene. There are 14 residues in the CDR3. This chain's CDR3 is CASSQAGGGYEQYF. CDR3 bases: TGTGCCAGCAGTCAAGCGGGTGGAGGCTACGAGCAGTACTTC.

V gene TRBV4-1 combines with J gene TRBJ1-2; D is perhaps TRBD1 (5 bases). The CDR3 contains 15 residues. Germline assignment: CDR1 MGHRA and CDR2 YSYEKL. The V gene lost 1 base and the J gene lost 4 bases, with 13 bases spanning the gap. The CDR3 DNA follows: TGCGCCAGCAGCCAAGCTTCGGGGGAGAGCTATGGCTACACCTTC. It translates to CASSQASGESYGYTF.

The chain has TRBV19 and TRBJ1-4, with 11 bases identical to TRBD1. This CDR3 has 12 residues. Germline CDR1 and CDR2: LNHDA and SQIVND (reference sequence). J gave up 8 bases and V 9 bases, and 2 bases lay outside the gene matches. The CDR3 loop reads CASGQGAEKLFF. Written as DNA, the CDR3 is TGTGCCAGCGGACAGGGGGCGGAAAAACTGTTTTTT. Full variable domain (outside the CDR3, taken from reference TRBV19 and TRBJ1-4): DGGITQSPKYLFRKEGQNVTLSCEQNLNHDAMYWYRQDPGQGLRLIYYSQIVNDFQKGDIAEGYSVSREKKESFPLTVTSAQKNPTAFYLCASGQGAEKLFFGSGTQLSVL.

The sample holds one count of this clonotype. The chain has TRBV7-3 and TRBJ1-6; weak D call: TRBD1 (6 bases). Germline values: CDR1 SGHTA, CDR2 FQGTGA. The length of the CDR3 is 17 residues. V lost 0 bases, J lost 2 bases, and 11 bases lay in between. This CDR3 is CASSLTGRGAYNSPLHF. The CDR3 region has the DNA TGTGCCAGCAGCTTAACCGGCAGGGGTGCCTATAATTCACCCCTCCACTTT.

The chain carries TRBV29-1 and TRBJ1-2; 8 positions match TRBD1. Germline trimming cut 5 bases from V and 1 base from J; bases unmatched to any gene: 6. The CDR3 totals 14 residues. Germline V gene data show CDR1 as SQVTM and CDR2 as ANQGSEA. This CDR3 reads CSVQTGVGNYGYTF. In DNA form, the CDR3 reads TGCAGCGTTCAGACAGGGGTTGGTAACTATGGCTACACCTTC.

This sequence joins TRBV11-2 and TRBJ2-7; no clear D. The CDR3 is made up of 16 amino acids. Trimming shortened V by 1 base and J by 6 bases, and 19 bases separated the two germline ends. Germline V gives CDR1 SGHAT, CDR2 FQNNGV. The CDR3 reads CASSLGTIVFLGEQYF. In DNA, the CDR3 is TGTGCCAGCAGCTTAGGAACTATAGTATTCCTAGGCGAGCAGTACTTC. Based on the CDR3 plus reference TRBV11-2 and TRBJ2-7, the full variable domain is EAGVAQSPRYKIIEKRQSVAFWCNPISGHATLYWYQQILGQGPKLLIQFQNNGVVDDSQLPKDRFSAERLKGVDSTLKIQPAKLEDSAVYLCASSLGTIVFLGEQYFGPGTRLTVT.

This clonotype occurred a few times. V usage is TRBV27 and J usage is TRBJ2-3; D is perhaps TRBD2 (7 bases). The CDR3 totals 15 residues. Germline V gives CDR1 MNHEY, CDR2 SMNVEV (reference sequence). V was trimmed by 2 bases and J by 9 bases, leaving 18 bases between them. The CDR3 protein is CASSLEVGGLGTQYF. CDR3 bases: TGTGCCAGCAGTTTAGAGGTGGGGGGGCTGGGAACGCAGTATTTT.

This clonotype was seen a handful of times. The V call is TRBV6-5, the J call TRBJ1-2; no definite D call. The V gene's germline CDR1 is MNHEY and CDR2 SVGAGI. The ends were cut back, 0 bases at V and 2 bases at J, with 10 bases in the middle. This CDR3 has 15 amino acids. The CDR3 reads CASSYSRAGNYGYTF. The CDR3 DNA sequence: TGTGCCAGCAGTTACTCCCGGGCGGGCAACTATGGCTACACCTTC.

The chain carries TRBV29-1 and TRBJ1-1; no definite D call. Per germline, CDR1 SQVTM and CDR2 ANQGSEA. The CDR3 has 15 residues. DNA for the CDR3: TGCAGTAGTGGTGGGATCGACTCCTCGAACACTGAAGCTTTCTTT. Translation gives CSSGGIDSSNTEAFF.

This clonotype was seen at least ten times. The chain is built from TRBV12-5 and TRBJ2-1; 7 bases map to TRBD1. V lost 2 bases and J lost 5; bases outside the gene matches: 15. Germline CDR1 is LGHNT and CDR2 is FRNRAP. The CDR3 spans 18 residues. DNA for the CDR3: TGTGCTAGTGGTTTGCCTTCCCCTTTTAGACAGGGACACAATGAGCAGTTCTTC. This gives the protein CASGLPSPFRQGHNEQFF.

Only a few counts were recorded for this clonotype. The genes are TRBV7-3 and TRBJ2-5; 8 bases are a match to TRBD2. The trim removed 4 bases at V and 5 bases at J, leaving 6 bases unmatched. Germline values: CDR1 SGHTA, CDR2 FQGTGA. The CDR3 has 14 residues. The CDR3 spells CASSSAGGGETQYF. The DNA of the CDR3 is TGTGCCAGCAGCTCCGCGGGGGGCGGGGAGACCCAGTACTTC.

The rearrangement uses TRBV28 and TRBJ2-7; D may match TRBD1 or TRBD2 (6 bases each). V dropped 11 bases and J dropped 2 bases, with 13 bases sitting between them. This CDR3 has 12 amino acids. Germline loops: CDR1 MDHEN, CDR2 SYDVKM. CDR3 sequence reads: CAAGRGPYEQYF. The CDR3 region has the DNA TGTGCCGCGGGTCGGGGGCCCTACGAGCAGTACTTC.

V gene TRBV4-1 combines with J gene TRBJ2-5, with a possible D match to TRBD1 (5 bases). This CDR3 contains 15 residues. Germline assignment: CDR1 MGHRA and CDR2 YSYEKL. Trimming took off 1 base at V and 2 bases at J, with 11 bases between the two ends. The CDR3 is CASSQGQGPQETQYF. DNA of the CDR3: TGCGCCAGCAGCCAAGGGCAGGGCCCACAAGAGACCCAGTACTTC.

A few counts support this clonotype. The chain is built from TRBV7-6 and TRBJ2-3, with unresolved D. Per germline, CDR1 SGHVS and CDR2 FNYEAQ. The CDR3 has 13 residues. Trimming stripped 0 bases from V and 3 bases from J, with 4 bases between. CDR3 coding DNA: TGTGCCAGCAGCTTAGCGTGGACAGATACGCAGTATTTT. Translation gives CASSLAWTDTQYF.

A few counts support this clonotype. This sequence joins TRBV9 and TRBJ2-1, with 8 bases that match TRBD1. With 3 bases clipped from V and 3 bases from J, the junction kept 2 bases outside the gene matches. This CDR3 comprises 14 residues. The germline V gene encodes CDR1 SGDLS and CDR2 YYNGEE. The chain's CDR3 is CASSGGTGYNEQFF. CDR3 sequence (DNA): TGTGCCAGCAGCGGCGGGACAGGCTACAATGAGCAGTTCTTC.

This rearrangement joins TRBV4-3 to TRBJ1-1, with a possible D match to TRBD1 (6 bases). Germline V gives CDR1 LGHNA, CDR2 YSLEER. There are 13 residues in the CDR3. The V end was cut by 3 bases, the J end by 4 bases, with 9 bases between. The CDR3 loop reads CASSQRRGTEAFF. CDR3 coding DNA: TGCGCCAGCAGCCAGCGCAGGGGCACTGAAGCTTTCTTT.

The chain is built from TRBV6-2 or TRBV6-3 and TRBJ2-1, with D possibly matching TRBD2 (5 bases). The CDR3 is 12 amino acids. Trimming removed 2 bases at V and 8 bases at J, with 7 bases between. The germline V gene has CDR1 MNHEY and CDR2 SVGEGT. Written as DNA, the CDR3 is TGTGCCAGCAGTTACGCGAGGGATGAGCAGTTCTTC. The encoded protein is CASSYARDEQFF.